Detailed here is one T cell receptor beta chain. Sequenced by immunoSEQ multiplex PCR; TCRdb stores in-frame clones only, minus some. The sample consists of about 36,000 clones, 91% of them appearing once. The record originates from a study of T cell changes during pregnancy in multiple sclerosis. CDR3 length: 14 amino acids. The germline V gene encodes CDR1 SGHAT and CDR2 FQNNGV. The V and J ends lost 4 bases and 4 bases respectively, with 11 bases between them. The rearrangement links TRBV11-2 to TRBJ1-3; D is undetermined. The sample consisted of CD4+ T cells from peripheral blood mononuclear cells, taken in the second trimester of pregnancy. The source of this sequence is a female donor in good health, enrolled as a control in a pregnancy study. The CDR3 bases are TGTGCCAGCAGCTCGGTCCGAATGGGAAACACCATATATTTT. This codes for CASSSVRMGNTIYF.